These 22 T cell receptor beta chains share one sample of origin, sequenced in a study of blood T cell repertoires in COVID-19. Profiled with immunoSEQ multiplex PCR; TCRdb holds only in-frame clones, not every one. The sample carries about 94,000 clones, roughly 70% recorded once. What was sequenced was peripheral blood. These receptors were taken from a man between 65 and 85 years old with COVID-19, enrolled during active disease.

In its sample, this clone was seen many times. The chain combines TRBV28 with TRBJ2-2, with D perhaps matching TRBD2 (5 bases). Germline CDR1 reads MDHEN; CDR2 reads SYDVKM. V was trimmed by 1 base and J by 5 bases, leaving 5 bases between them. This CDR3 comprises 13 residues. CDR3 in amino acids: CASSLSGTGELFF. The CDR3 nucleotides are TGTGCCAGCAGTTTATCGGGGACCGGGGAGCTGTTTTTT.

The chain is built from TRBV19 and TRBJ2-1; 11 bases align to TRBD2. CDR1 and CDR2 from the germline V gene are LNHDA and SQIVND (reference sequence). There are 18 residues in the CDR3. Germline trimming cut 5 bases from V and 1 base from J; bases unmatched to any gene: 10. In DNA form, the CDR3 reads TGTGCCAGTAGTTCTGAACTAGCGGGAGAGACATCCTACAATGAGCAGTTCTTC. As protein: CASSSELAGETSYNEQFF.

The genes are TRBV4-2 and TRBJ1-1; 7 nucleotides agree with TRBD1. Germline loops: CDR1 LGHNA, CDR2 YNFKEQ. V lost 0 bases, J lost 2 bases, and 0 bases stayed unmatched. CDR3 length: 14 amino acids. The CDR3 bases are TGTGCCAGCAGCCAAGAAGGGGGCAACACTGAAGCTTTCTTT. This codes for CASSQEGGNTEAFF.

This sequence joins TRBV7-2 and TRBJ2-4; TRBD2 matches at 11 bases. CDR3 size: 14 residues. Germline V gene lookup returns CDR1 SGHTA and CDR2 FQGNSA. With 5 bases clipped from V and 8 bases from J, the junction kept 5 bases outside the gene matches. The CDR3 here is CASSPTSGSYIQYF. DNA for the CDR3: TGTGCCAGCAGCCCTACTAGCGGGAGTTACATTCAGTACTTC.

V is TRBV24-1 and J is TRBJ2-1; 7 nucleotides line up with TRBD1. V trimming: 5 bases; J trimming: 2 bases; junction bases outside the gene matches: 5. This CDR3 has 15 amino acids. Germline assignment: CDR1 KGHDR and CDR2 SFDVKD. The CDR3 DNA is TGTGCCACCAGTGCCCAGGGGGTTACCTACAATGAGCAGTTCTTC. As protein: CATSAQGVTYNEQFF.

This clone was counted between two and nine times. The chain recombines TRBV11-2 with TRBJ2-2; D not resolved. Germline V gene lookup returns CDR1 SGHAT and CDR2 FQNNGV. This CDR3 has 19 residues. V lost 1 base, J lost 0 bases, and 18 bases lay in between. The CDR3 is CASSLAGYELATNTGELFF. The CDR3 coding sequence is TGTGCCAGCAGCTTAGCCGGGTATGAGTTGGCAACGAACACCGGGGAGCTGTTTTTT.

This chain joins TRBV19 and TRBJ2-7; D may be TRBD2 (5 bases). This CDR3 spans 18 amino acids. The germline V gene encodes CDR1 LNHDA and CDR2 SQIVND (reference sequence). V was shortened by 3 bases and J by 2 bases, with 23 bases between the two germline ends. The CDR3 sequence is CASSIMFVEGLTTYEQYF. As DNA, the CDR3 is TGTGCCAGTAGTATCATGTTTGTAGAAGGACTCACTACCTACGAGCAGTACTTC.

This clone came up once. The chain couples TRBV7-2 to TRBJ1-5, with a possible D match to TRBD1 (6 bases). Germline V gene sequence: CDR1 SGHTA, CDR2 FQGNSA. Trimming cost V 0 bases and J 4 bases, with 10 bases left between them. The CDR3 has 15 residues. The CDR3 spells CASSLAGTQNQPQHF. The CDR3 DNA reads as TGTGCCAGCAGCTTAGCTGGGACACAGAATCAGCCCCAGCATTTT. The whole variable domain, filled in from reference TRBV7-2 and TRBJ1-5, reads GAGVSQSPSNKVTEKGKDVELRCDPISGHTALYWYRQSLGQGLEFLIYFQGNSAPDKSGLPSDRFSAERTGGSVSTLTIQRTQQEDSAVYLCASSLAGTQNQPQHFGDGTRLSIL.

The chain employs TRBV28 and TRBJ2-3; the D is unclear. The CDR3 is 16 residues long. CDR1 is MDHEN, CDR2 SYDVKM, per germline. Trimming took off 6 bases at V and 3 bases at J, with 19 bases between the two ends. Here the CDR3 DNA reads TGTGCCAGCAGCTCGCCAGGCCTCACAAATACAGATACGCAGTATTTT. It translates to CASSSPGLTNTDTQYF.

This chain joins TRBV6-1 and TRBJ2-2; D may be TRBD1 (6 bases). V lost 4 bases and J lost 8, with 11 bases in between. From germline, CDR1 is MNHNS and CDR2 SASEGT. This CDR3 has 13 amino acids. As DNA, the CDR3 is TGTGCCAGCAGTGCAACAGGGTTAGGGGAGCTGTTTTTT. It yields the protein CASSATGLGELFF.

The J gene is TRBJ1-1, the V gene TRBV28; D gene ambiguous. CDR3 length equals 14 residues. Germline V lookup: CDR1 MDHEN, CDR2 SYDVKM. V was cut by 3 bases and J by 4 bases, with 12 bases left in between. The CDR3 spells CASSFRTAGTEAFF. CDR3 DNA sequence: TGTGCCAGCAGTTTTAGAACTGCGGGCACTGAAGCTTTCTTT.

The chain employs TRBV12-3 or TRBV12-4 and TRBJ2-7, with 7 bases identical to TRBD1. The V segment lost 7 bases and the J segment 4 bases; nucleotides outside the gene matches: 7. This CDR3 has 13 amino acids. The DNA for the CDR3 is TGTGCCAGCACCTTCAGACAGGGATACGAGCAGTACTTC. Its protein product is CASTFRQGYEQYF.

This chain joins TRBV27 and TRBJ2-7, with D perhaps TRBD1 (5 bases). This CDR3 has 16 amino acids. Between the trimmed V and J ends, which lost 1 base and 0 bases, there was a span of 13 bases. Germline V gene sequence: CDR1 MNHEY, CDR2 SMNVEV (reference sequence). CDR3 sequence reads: CASSLFWGSLSYEQYF. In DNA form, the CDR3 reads TGTGCCAGCAGTTTATTTTGGGGCAGCCTCTCCTACGAGCAGTACTTC.

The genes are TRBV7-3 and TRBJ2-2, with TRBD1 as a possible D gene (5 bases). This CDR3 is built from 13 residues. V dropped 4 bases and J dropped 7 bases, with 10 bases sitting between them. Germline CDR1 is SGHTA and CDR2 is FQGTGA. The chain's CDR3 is CASSSREDGELFF. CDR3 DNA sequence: TGTGCCAGCAGCTCCAGGGAAGACGGGGAGCTGTTTTTT.

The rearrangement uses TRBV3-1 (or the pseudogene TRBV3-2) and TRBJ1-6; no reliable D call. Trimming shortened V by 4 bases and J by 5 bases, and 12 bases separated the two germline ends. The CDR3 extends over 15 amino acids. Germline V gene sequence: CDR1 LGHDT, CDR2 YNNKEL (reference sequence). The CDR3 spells CASSPYAGNNSPLHF. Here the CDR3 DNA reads TGTGCCAGCAGCCCCTATGCGGGGAATAATTCACCCCTCCACTTT.

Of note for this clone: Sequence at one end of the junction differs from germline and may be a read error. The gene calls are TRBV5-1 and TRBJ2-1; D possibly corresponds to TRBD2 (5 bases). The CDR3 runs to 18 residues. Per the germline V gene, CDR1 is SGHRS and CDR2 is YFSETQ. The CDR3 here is CASRLVAGQIFSNNEQFF. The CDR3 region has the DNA TGCGCCAGCCGCTTAGTCGCGGGCCAAATATTTTCAAACAATGAGCAGTTCTTC.

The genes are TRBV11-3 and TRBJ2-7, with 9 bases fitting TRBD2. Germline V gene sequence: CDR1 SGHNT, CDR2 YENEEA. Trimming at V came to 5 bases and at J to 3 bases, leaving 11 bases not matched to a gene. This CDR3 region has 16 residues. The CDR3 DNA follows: TGTGCCAGCAGCCCAGGTTCGCTAGCGGGAATCTACGAGCAGTACTTC. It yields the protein CASSPGSLAGIYEQYF.

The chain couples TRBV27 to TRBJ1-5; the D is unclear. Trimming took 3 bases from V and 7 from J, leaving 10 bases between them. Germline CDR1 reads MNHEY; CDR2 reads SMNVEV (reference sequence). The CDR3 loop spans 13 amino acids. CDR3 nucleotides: TGTGCCAGCAGTTTCGGGGATACCCAGCCCCAGCATTTT. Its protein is CASSFGDTQPQHF.

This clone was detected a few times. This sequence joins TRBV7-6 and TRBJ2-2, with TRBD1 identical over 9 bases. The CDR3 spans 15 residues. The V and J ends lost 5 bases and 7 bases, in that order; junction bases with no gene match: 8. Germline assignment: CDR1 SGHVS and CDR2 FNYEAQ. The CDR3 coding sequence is TGTGCCAGCAGCGCCCGACAGGGGGGGAGCGGGGAGCTGTTTTTT. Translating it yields CASSARQGGSGELFF.

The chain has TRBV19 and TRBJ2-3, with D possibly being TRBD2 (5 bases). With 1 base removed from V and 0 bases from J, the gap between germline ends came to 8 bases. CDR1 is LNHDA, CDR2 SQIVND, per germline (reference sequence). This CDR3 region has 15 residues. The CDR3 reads CASSIGAASTDTQYF. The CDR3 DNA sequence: TGTGCCAGTAGTATAGGAGCGGCTAGCACAGATACGCAGTATTTT.

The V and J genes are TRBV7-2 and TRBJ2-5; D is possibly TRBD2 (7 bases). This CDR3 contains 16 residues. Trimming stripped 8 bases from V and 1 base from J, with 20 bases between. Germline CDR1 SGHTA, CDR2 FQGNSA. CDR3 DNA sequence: TGTGCCAGCCATCCCCCGGGGCGGGGGCCCCAAGAGACCCAGTACTTC. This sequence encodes CASHPPGRGPQETQYF.

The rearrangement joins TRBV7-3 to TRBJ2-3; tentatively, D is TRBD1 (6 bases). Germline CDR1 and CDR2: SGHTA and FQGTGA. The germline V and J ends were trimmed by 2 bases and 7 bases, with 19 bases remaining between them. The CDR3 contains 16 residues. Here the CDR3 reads CASSLVGRQRGNTQYF. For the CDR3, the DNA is TGTGCCAGCAGCTTAGTAGGGCGACAGAGGGGGAATACGCAGTATTTT.